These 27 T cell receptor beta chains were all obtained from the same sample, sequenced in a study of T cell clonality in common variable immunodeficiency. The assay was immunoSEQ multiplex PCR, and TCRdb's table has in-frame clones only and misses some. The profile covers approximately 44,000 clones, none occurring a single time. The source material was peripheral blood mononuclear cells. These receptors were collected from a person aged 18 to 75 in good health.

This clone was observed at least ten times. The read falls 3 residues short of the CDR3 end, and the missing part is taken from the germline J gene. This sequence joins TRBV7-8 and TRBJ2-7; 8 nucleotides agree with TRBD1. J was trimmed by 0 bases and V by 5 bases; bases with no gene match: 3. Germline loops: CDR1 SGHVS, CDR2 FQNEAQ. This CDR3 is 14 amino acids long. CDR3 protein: CASSSRGLSYEQYF. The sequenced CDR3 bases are TGTGCCAGCAGCAGCAGGGGGCTCTCCTACGAG.

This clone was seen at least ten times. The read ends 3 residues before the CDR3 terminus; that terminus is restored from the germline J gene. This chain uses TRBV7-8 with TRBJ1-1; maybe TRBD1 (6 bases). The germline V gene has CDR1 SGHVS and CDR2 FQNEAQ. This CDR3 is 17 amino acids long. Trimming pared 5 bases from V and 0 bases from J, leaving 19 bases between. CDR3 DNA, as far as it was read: TGTGCCAGCAGCCGCCCTTCCCGGACAGAGATGAACACTGAA. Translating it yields CASSRPSRTEMNTE. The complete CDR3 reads CASSRPSRTEMNTEAFF.

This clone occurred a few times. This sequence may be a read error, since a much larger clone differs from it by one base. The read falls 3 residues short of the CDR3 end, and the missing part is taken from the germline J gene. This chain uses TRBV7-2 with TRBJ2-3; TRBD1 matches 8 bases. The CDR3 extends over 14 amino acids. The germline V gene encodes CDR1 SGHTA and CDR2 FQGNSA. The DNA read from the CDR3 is TGTGCCAGCAGCCCTGGACAGGGAAGTCAGCCG. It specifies CASSPGQGSQP. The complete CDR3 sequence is CASSPGQGSQPQYF.

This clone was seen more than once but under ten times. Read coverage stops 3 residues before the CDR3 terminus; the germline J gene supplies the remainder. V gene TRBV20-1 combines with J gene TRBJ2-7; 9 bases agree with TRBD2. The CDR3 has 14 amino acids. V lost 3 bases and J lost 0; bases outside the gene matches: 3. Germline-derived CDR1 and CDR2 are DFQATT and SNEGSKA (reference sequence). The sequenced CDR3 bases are TGCAGTGCTAGCCCTAGCGGGATCTCCTACGAG. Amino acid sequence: CSASPSGISYE. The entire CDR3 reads CSASPSGISYEQYF.

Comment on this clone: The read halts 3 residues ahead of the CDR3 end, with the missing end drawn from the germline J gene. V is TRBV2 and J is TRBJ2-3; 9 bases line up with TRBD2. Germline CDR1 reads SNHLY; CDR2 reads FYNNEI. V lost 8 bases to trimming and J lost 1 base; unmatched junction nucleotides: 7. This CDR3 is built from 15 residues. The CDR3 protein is CASRPLAGGTDTQYF. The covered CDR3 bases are TGTGCCAGCCGACCCTTAGCGGGAGGCACAGATACG.

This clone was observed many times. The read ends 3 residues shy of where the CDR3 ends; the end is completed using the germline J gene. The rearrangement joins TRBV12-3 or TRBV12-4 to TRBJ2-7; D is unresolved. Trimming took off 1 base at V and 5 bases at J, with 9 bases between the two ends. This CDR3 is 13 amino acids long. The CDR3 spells CASSLGLLNEQYF. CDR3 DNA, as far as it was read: TGTGCCAGCAGTTTAGGACTTTTGAACGAG.

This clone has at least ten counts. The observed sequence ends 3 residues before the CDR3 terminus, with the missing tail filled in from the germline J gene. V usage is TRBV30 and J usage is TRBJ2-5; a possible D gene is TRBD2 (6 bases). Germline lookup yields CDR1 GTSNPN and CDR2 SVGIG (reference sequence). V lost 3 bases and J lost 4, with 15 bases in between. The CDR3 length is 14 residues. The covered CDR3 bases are TGTGCCTGGAGGGGCGGGGAGGATGGAGAGACC. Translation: CAWRGGEDGET. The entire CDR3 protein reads CAWRGGEDGETQYF.

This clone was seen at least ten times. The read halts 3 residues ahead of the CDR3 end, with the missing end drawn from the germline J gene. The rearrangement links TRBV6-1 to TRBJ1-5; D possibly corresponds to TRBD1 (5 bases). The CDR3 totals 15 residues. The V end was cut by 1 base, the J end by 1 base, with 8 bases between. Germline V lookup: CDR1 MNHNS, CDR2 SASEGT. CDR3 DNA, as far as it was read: TGTGCCAGCAGTGAAGTGGGGGGAAGCAATCAGCCC. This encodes CASSEVGGSNQP. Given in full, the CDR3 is CASSEVGGSNQPQHF.

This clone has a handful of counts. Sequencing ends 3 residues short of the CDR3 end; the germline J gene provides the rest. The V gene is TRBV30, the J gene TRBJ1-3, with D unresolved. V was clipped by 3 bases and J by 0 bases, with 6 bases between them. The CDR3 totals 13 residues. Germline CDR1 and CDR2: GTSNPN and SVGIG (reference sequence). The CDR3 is CAWSSFSGNTIYF. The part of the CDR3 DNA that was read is TGTGCCTGGAGCAGTTTCTCTGGAAACACC.

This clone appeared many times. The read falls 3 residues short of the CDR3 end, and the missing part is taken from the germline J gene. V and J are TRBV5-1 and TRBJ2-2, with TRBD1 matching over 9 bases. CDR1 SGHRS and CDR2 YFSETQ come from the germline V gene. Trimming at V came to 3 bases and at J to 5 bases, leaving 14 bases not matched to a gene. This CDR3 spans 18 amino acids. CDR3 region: CASSWTGANPLTTGELFF. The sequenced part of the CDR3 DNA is TGCGCCAGCAGCTGGACAGGGGCTAACCCCCTAACGACCGGGGAG.

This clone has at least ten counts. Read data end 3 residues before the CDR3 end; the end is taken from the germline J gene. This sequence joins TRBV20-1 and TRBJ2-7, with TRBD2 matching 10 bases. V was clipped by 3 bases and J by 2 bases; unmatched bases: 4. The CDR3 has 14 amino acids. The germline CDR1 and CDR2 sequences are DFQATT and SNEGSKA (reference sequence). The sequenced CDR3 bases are TGCAGTGCTAGCTCTAGCGGGGGCACCTACGAG. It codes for CSASSSGGTYE. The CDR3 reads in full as CSASSSGGTYEQYF.

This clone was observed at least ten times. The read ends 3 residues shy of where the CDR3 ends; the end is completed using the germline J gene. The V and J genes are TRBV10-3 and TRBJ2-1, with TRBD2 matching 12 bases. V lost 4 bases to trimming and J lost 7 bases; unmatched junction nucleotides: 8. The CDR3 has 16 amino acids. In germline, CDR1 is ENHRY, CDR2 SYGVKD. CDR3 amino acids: CAISASTSGSLNEQFF. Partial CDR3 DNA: TGTGCCATCAGTGCCTCGACTAGCGGGAGTTTGAATGAG.

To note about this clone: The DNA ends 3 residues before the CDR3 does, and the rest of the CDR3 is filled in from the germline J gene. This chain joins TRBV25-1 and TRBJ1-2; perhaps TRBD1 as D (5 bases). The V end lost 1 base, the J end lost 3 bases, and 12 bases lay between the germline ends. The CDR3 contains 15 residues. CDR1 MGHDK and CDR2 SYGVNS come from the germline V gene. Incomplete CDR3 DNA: TGTGCCAGCAGTGAATCGAAGGGGCGCGACTATGGC. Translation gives CASSESKGRDYG. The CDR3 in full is CASSESKGRDYGYTF.

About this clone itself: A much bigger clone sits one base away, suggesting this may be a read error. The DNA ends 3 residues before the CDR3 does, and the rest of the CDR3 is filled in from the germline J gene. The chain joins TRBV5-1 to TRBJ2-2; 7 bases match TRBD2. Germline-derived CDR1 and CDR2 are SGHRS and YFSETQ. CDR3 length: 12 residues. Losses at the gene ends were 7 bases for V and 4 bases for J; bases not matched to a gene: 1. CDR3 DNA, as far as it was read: TGCGCCAGCTCTAGCGGCACCGGGGAG. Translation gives CASSSGTGE. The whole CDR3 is CASSSGTGELFF.

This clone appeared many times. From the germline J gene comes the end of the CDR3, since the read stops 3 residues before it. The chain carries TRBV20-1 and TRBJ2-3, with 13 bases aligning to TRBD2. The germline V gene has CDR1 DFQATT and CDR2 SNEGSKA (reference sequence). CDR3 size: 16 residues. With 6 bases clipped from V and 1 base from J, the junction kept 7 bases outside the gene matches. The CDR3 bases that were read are TGCAGTGCCCGACCCGGGACTAGCGGGGGCACAGATACG. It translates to CSARPGTSGGTDT. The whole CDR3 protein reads CSARPGTSGGTDTQYF.

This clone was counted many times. Incomplete CDR3 DNA: TGCGCCAGCAGCCCAGGGGGGAACACC. This sequence encodes CASSPGGNT. The whole CDR3 reads CASSPGGNTIYF. The chain joins TRBV5-1 to TRBJ1-3; 7 bases are shared with TRBD1. The CDR3 end lies 3 residues beyond the end of the read and is filled in from the germline J gene. The trim removed 4 bases at V and 7 bases at J, leaving 2 bases unmatched. Germline CDR1 SGHRS, CDR2 YFSETQ. This CDR3 contains 12 residues.

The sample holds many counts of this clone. CDR3 protein: CASSVVVNTEAFF. Incomplete CDR3 DNA: TGTGCCAGCAGTGTAGTTGTGAACACTGAA. This chain uses TRBV6-1 with TRBJ1-1; D remains unclear. The read is 3 residues too short to cover the CDR3 end, so that end is filled in from the germline J gene. The germline V gene encodes CDR1 MNHNS and CDR2 SASEGT. This CDR3 contains 13 residues. V gave up 4 bases and J gave up 0 bases, with 6 bases separating them.

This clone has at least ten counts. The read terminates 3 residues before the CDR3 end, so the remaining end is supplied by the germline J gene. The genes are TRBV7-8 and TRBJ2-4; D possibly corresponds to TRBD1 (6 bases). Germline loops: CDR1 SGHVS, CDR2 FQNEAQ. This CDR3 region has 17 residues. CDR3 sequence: CASSLVQGRDRGEIQYF. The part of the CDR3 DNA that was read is TGTGCCAGCAGCTTAGTACAGGGCAGGGACCGGGGAGAGATT.

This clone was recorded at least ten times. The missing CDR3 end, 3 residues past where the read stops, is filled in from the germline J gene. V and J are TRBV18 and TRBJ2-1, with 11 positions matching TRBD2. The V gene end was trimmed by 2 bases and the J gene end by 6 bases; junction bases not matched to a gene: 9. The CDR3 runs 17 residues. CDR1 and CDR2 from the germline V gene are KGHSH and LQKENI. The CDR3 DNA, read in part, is TGTGCCAGCTCACCAAGTACTAGCGGGAGCTATGCCAATGAG. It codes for CASSPSTSGSYANE. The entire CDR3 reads CASSPSTSGSYANEQFF. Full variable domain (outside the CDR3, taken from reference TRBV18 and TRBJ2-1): NAGVMQNPRHLVRRRGQEARLRCSPMKGHSHVYWYRQLPEEGLKFMVYLQKENIIDESGMPKERFSAEFPKEGPSILRIQQVVRGDSAAYFCASSPSTSGSYANEQFFGPGTRLTVL.

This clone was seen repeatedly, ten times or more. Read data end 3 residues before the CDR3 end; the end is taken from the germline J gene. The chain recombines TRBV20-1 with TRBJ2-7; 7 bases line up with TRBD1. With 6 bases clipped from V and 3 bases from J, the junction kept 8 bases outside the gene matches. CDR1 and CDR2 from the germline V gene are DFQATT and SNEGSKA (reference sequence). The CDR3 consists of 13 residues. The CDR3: CSAPDRENYEQYF. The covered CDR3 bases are TGCAGTGCGCCCGACAGGGAGAACTACGAG.

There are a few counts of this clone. This chain's CDR3 is CASSMEAAGETQYF. CDR3 DNA (partial): TGTGCCAGTAGTATGGAGGCGGCCGGAGAGACG. V usage is TRBV19 and J usage is TRBJ2-3; a weak D match, TRBD2 (5 bases). From the germline J gene comes the end of the CDR3, since the read stops 3 residues before it. The CDR3 has 14 residues. Germline V lookup: CDR1 LNHDA, CDR2 SQIVND (reference sequence). Together with reference TRBV19 and TRBJ2-3, the CDR3 gives the full variable domain: DGGITQSPKYLFRKEGQNVTLSCEQNLNHDAMYWYRQDPGQGLRLIYYSQIVNDFQKGDIAEGYSVSREKKESFPLTVTSAQKNPTAFYLCASSMEAAGETQYFGPGTRLTVL.

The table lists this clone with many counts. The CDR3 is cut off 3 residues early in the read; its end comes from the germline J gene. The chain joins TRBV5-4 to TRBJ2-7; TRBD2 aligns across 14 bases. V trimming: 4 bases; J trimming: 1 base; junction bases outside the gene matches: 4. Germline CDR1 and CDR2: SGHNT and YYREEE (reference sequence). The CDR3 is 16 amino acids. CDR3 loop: CASSGTSGSRSYEQYF. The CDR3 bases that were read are TGTGCCAGCAGCGGGACTAGCGGGAGCCGGTCCTACGAG.

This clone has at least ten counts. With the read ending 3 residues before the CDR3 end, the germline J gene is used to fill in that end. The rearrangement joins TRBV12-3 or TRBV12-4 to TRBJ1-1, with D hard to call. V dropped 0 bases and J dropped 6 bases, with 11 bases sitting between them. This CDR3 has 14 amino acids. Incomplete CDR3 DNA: TGTGCCAGCAGTTTAGCGAGACACCAAGCTGAA. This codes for CASSLARHQAE. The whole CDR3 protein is CASSLARHQAEAFF.

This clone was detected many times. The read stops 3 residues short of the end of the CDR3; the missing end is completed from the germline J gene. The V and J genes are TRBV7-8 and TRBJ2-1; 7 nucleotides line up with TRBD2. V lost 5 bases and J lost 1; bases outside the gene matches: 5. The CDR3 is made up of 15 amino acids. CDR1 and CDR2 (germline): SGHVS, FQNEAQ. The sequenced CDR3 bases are TGTGCCAGCAGCCCGAGGGACTATTCCTACAATGAG. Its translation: CASSPRDYSYNE. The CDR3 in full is CASSPRDYSYNEQFF.

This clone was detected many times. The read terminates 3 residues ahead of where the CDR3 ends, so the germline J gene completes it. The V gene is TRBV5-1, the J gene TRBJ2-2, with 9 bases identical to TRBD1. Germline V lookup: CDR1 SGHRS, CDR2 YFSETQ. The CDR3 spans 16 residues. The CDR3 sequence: CASSLGQGVFDSPLFF. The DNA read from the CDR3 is TGCGCCAGCAGCTTGGGACAGGGGGTTTTCGATTCACCG.

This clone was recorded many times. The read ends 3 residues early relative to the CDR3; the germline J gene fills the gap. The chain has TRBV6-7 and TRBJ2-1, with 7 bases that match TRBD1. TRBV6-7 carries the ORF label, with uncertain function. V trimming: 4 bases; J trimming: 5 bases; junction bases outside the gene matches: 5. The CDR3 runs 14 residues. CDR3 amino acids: CASSSGTANNEQFF. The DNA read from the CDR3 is TGTGCCAGCAGTTCCGGGACAGCCAACAATGAG.

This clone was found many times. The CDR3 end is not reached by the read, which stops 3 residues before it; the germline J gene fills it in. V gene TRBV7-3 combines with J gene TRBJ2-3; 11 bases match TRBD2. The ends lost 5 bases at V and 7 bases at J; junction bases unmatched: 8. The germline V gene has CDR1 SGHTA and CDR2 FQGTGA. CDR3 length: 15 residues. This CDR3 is CASSLSGGAQNTQYF. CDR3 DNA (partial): TGTGCCAGCAGCCTTAGCGGGGGGGCACAGAATACG.